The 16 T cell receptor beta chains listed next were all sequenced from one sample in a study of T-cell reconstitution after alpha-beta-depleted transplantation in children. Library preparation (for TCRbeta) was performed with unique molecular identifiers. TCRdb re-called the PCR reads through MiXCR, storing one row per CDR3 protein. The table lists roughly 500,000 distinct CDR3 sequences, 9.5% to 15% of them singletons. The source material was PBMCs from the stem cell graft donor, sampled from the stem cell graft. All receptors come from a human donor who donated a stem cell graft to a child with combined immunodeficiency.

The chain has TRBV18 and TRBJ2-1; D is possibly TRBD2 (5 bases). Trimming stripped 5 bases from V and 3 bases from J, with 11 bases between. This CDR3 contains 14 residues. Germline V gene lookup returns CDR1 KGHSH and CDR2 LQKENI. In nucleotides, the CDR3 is TGTGCCAGCTCATACGGACGGGACTACAATGAGCAGTTCTTC. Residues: CASSYGRDYNEQFF. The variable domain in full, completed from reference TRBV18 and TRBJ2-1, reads NAGVMQNPRHLVRRRGQEARLRCSPMKGHSHVYWYRQLPEEGLKFMVYLQKENIIDESGMPKERFSAEFPKEGPSILRIQQVVRGDSAAYFCASSYGRDYNEQFFGPGTRLTVL.

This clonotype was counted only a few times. CDR3 sequence reads: CASSVESHSGNTIYF. CDR3 nucleotides: TGTGCCAGCAGCGTAGAGTCCCACTCTGGAAACACCATATATTTT. This chain uses TRBV9 with TRBJ1-3; D is undetermined. Germline V lookup: CDR1 SGDLS, CDR2 YYNGEE. Trimming pared 0 bases from V and 0 bases from J, leaving 7 bases between. This CDR3 is 15 amino acids long.

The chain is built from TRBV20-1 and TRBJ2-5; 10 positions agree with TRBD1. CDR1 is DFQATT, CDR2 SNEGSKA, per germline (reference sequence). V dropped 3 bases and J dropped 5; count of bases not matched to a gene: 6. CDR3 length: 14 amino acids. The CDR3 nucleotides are TGCAGTGCTAGGGGGACAGGGGCCGGGGAGACCCAGTACTTC. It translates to CSARGTGAGETQYF.

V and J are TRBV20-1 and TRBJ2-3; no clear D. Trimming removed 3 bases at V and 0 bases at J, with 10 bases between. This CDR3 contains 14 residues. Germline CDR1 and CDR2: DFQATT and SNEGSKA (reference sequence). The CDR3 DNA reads TGCAGTGCTAGCCTCAGTGGGAGCACAGATACGCAGTATTTT. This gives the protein CSASLSGSTDTQYF.

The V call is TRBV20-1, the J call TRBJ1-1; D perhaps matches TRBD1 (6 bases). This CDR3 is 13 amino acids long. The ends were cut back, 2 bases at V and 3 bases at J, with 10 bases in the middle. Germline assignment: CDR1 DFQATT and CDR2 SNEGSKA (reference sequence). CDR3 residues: CSARRGADTEAFF. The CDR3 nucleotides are TGCAGTGCTAGACGGGGGGCTGACACTGAAGCTTTCTTT.

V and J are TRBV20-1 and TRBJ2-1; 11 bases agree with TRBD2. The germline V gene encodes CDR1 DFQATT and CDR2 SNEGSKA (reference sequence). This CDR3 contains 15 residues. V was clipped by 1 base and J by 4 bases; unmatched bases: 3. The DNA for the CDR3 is TGCAGTGCTAGAGGACTAGCGGGATCGTACAATGAGCAGTTCTTC. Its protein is CSARGLAGSYNEQFF.

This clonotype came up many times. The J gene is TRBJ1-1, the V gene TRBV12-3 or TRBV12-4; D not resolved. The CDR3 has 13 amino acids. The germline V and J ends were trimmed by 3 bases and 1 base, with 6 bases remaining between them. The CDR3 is CASSFAENTEAFF. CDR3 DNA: TGTGCCAGCAGTTTCGCAGAGAACACTGAAGCTTTCTTT.

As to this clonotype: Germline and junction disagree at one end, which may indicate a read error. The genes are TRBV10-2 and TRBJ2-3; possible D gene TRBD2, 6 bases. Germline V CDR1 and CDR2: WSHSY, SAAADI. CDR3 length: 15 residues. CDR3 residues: CAGSKLGAGTDTQYF. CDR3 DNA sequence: TGCGCCGGCAGTAAGCTTGGGGCGGGAACAGATACGCAGTATTTT.

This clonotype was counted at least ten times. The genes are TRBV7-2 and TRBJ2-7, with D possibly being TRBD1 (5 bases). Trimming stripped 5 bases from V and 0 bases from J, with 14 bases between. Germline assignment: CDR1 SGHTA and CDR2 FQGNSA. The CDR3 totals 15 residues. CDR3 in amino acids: CASSLSSRASYEQYF. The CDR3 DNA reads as TGTGCCAGCAGCCTTAGTTCCAGGGCCTCCTACGAGCAGTACTTC.

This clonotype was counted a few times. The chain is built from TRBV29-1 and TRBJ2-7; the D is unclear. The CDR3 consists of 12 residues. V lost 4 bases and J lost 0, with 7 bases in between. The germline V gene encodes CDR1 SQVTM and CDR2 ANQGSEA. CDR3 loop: CSVVDPSYEQYF. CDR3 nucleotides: TGCAGCGTTGTAGACCCCTCCTACGAGCAGTACTTC.

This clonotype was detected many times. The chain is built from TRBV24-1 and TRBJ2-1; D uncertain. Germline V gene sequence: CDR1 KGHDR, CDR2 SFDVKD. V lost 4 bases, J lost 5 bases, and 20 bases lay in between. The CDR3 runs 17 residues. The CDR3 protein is CATSDPTLRAFHNEQFF. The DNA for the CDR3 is TGTGCCACCAGTGACCCCACGCTAAGGGCGTTTCACAATGAGCAGTTCTTC.

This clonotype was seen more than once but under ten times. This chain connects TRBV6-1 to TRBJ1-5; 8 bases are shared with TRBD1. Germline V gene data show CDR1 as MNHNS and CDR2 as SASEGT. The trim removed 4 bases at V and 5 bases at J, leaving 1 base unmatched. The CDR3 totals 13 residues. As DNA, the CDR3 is TGTGCCAGCAGTGGGACAGGGTATCAGCCCCAGCATTTT. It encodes CASSGTGYQPQHF.

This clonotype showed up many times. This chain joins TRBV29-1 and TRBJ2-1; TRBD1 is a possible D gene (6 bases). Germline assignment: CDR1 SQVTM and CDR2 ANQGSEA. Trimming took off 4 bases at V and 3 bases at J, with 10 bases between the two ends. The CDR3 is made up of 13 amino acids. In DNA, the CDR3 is TGCAGCGTTGTCGGACAGATCTACAATGAGCAGTTCTTC. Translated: CSVVGQIYNEQFF.

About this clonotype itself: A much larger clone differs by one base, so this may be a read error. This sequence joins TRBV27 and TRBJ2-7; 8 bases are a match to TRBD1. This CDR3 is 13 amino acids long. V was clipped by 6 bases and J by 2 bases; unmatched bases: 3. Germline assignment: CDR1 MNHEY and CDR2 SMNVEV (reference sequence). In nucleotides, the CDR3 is TGTGCCAGCAGCTGGACAGGGCCCTACGAGCAGTACTTC. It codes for CASSWTGPYEQYF.

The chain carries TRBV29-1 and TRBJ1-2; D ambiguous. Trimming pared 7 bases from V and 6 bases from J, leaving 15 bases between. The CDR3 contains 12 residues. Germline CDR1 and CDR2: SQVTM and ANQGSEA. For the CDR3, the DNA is TGCAGCGGCGGACCGCTCAAGGATGGCTACACCTTC. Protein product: CSGGPLKDGYTF.

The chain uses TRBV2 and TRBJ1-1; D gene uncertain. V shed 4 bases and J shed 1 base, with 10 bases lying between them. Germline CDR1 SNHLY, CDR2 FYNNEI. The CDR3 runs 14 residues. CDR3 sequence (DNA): TGTGCCAGCAGTGGACCGTCCGGGAACACTGAAGCTTTCTTT. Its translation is CASSGPSGNTEAFF.